This record concerns one T cell receptor (beta chain) sequence. Measured with immunoSEQ multiplex PCR; TCRdb has only the in-frame clones, and not every one. This table has roughly 90,000 clones, around 85% appearing once. This sample was taken from a study of blood T cell repertoires in COVID-19. Across the whole study: The study drew acute and convalescent COVID-19 samples from the United States, Italy and Spain.

Deletions cut 2 bases from V and 10 bases from J, with 12 bases between. The CDR3 has 13 residues. CDR1 and CDR2 from the germline V gene are SNHLY and FYNNEI. This rearrangement joins TRBV2 to TRBJ2-1; D not certain. The sequenced material came from peripheral blood. This receptor was taken from a woman aged 80 or over with active or convalescent COVID-19. CDR3 nucleotide sequence: TGTGCCAGCAGTGAAATATCTATAAAGGAGCAGTTCTTC. Protein sequence: CASSEISIKEQFF.